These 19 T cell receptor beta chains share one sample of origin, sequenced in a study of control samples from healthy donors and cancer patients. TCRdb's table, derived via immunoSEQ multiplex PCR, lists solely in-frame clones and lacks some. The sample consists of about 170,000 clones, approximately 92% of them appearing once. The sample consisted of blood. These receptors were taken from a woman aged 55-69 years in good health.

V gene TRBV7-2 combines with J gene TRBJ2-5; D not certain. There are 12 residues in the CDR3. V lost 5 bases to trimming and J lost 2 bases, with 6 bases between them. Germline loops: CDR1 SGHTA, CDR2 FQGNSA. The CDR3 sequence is CASSPGQETQYF. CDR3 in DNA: TGTGCCAGCAGCCCCGGGCAAGAGACCCAGTACTTC.

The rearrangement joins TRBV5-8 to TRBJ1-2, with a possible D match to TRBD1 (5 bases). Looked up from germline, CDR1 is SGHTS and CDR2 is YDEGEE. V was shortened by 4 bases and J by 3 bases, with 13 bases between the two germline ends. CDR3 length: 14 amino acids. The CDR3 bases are TGTGCCAGCAGCGCCAGAACAGGAGACTATGGCTACACCTTC. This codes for CASSARTGDYGYTF.

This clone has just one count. The CDR3 protein is CASSRGGANTGELFF. CDR3 DNA: TGTGCCAGCAGCCGAGGGGGCGCGAACACCGGGGAGCTGTTTTTT. The chain uses TRBV7-8 and TRBJ2-2; TRBD1 aligns across 7 bases. V shed 5 bases, J shed 0 bases, and the junction held 3 bases outside the gene matches. The germline V gene has CDR1 SGHVS and CDR2 FQNEAQ. The CDR3 runs 15 residues.

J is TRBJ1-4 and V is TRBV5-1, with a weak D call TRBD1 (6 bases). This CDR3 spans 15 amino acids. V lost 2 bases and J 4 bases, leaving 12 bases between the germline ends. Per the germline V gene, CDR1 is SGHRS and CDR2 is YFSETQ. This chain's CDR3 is CASSFATGFNEKLFF. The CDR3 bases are TGCGCCAGCAGCTTCGCCACAGGGTTTAATGAAAAACTGTTTTTT.

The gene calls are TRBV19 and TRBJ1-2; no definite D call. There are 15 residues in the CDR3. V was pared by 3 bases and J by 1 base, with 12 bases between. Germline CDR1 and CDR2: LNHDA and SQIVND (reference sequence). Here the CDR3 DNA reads TGTGCCAGTAGTATCAACAGCGGTAGTAACTATGGCTACACCTTC. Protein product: CASSINSGSNYGYTF.

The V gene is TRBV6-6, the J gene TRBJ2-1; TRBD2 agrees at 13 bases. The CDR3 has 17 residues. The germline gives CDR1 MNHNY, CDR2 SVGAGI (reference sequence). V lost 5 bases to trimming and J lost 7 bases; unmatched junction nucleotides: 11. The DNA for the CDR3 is TGTGCCAGCAGTCAGACCACCGGACTAGCGGGGGCGAATGAGCAGTTCTTC. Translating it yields CASSQTTGLAGANEQFF.

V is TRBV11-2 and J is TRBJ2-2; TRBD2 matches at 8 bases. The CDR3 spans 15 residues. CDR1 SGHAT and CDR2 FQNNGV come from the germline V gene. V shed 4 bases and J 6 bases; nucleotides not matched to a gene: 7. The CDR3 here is CASSSPGGPAGELFF. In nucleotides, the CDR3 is TGTGCCAGCAGCTCTCCGGGGGGGCCGGCCGGGGAGCTGTTTTTT.

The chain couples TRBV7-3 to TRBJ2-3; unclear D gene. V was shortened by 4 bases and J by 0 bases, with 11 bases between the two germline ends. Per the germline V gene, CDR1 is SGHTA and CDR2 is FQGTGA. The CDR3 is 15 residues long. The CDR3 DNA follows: TGTGCCAGCAGCTATGTAGGTGGCAGCACAGATACGCAGTATTTT. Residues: CASSYVGGSTDTQYF. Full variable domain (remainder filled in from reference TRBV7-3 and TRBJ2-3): GAGVSQTPSNKVTEKGKYVELRCDPISGHTALYWYRQSLGQGPEFLIYFQGTGAADDSGLPNDRFFAVRPEGSVSTLKIQRTERGDSAVYLCASSYVGGSTDTQYFGPGTRLTVL.

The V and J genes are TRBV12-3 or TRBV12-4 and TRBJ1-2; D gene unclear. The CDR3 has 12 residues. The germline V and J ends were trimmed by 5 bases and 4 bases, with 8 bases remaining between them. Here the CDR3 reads CASSPLAYGYTF. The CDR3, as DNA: TGTGCCAGCAGTCCCTTGGCCTATGGCTACACCTTC.

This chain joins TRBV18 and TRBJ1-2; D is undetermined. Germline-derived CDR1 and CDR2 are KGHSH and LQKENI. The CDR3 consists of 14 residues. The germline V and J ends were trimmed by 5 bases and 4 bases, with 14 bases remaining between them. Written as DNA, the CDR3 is TGTGCCAGCTCAGAAGAAGGTTTGGGCTATGGCTACACCTTC. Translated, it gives CASSEEGLGYGYTF.

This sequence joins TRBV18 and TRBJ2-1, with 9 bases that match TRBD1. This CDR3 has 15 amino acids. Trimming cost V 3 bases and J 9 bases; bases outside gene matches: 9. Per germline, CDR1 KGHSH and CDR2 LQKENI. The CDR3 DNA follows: TGTGCCAGCTCACCTTGGGACAGGGCGCCAGGTGAGCAGTTCTTC. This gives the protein CASSPWDRAPGEQFF.

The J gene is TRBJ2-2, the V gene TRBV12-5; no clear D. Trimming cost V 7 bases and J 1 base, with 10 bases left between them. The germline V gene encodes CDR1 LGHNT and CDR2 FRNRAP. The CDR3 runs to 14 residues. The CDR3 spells CASAWRLNTGELFF. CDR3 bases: TGTGCTAGTGCCTGGCGGCTGAACACCGGGGAGCTGTTTTTT.

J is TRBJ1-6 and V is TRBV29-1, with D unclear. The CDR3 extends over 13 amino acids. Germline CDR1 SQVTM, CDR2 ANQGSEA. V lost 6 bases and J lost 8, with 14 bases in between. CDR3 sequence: CSVRPYLDSPLHF. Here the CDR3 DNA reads TGCAGCGTAAGGCCGTACCTTGATTCACCCCTCCACTTT.

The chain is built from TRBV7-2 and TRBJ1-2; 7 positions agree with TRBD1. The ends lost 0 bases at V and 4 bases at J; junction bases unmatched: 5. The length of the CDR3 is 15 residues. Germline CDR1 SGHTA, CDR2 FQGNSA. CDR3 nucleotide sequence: TGTGCCAGCAGCTTAGCCCCGGGACAGACCTATGGCTACACCTTC. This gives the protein CASSLAPGQTYGYTF. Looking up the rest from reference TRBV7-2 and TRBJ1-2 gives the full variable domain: GAGVSQSPSNKVTEKGKDVELRCDPISGHTALYWYRQSLGQGLEFLIYFQGNSAPDKSGLPSDRFSAERTGGSVSTLTIQRTQQEDSAVYLCASSLAPGQTYGYTFGSGTRLTVV.

The CDR3 DNA reads TGTGCCAGTAGTACACAGGGGGCCAATCAGCCCCAGCATTTT. It specifies CASSTQGANQPQHF. The chain is built from TRBV19 and TRBJ1-5; TRBD1 matches 9 bases. The germline V gene has CDR1 LNHDA and CDR2 SQIVND (reference sequence). After removal of 4 bases from V and 3 bases from J, the junction contained 1 base not matched to a gene. This CDR3 region has 14 residues.

CDR3 coding DNA: TGTGCCAGTAGTATAGGGGGGCTCAATGAGCAGTTCTTC. It translates to CASSIGGLNEQFF. The V gene is TRBV19, the J gene TRBJ2-1; D may be TRBD1 (6 bases). This CDR3 comprises 13 residues. V shed 1 base and J shed 6 bases, with 7 bases lying between them. Germline CDR1 and CDR2: LNHDA and SQIVND (reference sequence). Full variable domain (missing parts from reference TRBV19 and TRBJ2-1): DGGITQSPKYLFRKEGQNVTLSCEQNLNHDAMYWYRQDPGQGLRLIYYSQIVNDFQKGDIAEGYSVSREKKESFPLTVTSAQKNPTAFYLCASSIGGLNEQFFGPGTRLTVL.

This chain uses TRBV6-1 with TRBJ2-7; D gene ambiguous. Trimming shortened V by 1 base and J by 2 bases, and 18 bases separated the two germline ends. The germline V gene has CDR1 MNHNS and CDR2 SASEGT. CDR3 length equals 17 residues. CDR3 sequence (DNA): TGTGCCAGCAGTGAAGAGTCTTTTTCTGGAAGGGCCTACGAGCAGTACTTC. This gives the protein CASSEESFSGRAYEQYF.

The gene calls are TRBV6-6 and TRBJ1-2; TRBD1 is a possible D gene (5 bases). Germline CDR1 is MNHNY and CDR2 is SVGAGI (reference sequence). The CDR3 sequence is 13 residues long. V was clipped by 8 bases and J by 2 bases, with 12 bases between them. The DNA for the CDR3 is TGTGCCAGCGGAATAGACAGAAACTATGGCTACACCTTC. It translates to CASGIDRNYGYTF.

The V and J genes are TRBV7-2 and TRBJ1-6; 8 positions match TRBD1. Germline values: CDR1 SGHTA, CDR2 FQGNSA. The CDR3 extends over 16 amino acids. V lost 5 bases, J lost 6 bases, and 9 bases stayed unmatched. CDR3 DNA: TGTGCCAGCAGCCAGGGGGCGGGCTTAATTAATTCACCCCTCCACTTT. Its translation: CASSQGAGLINSPLHF. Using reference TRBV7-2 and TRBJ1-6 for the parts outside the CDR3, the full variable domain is GAGVSQSPSNKVTEKGKDVELRCDPISGHTALYWYRQSLGQGLEFLIYFQGNSAPDKSGLPSDRFSAERTGGSVSTLTIQRTQQEDSAVYLCASSQGAGLINSPLHFGNGTRLTVT.